These 29 T cell receptor beta chains share one sample of origin, sequenced in a study of blood T cell repertoires in COVID-19. Only in-frame clones appear in the TCRdb table, and some are missing; sequencing was by immunoSEQ multiplex PCR. The sample comprises fewer than 55,000 clones, around 90% of which are singletons, and roughly 3% rests with the top ten. Material: peripheral blood. These receptors were collected from a man in his fifties with active COVID-19.

The chain recombines TRBV2 with TRBJ2-1; 7 bases agree with TRBD2. The V and J ends lost 10 bases and 1 base, in that order; junction bases with no gene match: 10. Germline-derived CDR1 and CDR2 are SNHLY and FYNNEI. There are 15 residues in the CDR3. The CDR3 DNA reads TGTGCCACCAGACGGGACTATAGTTCCTACAATGAGCAGTTCTTC. Amino acid sequence: CATRRDYSSYNEQFF.

The chain couples TRBV2 to TRBJ1-5, with TRBD1 identical over 8 bases. The CDR3 is 15 amino acids. Looked up from germline, CDR1 is SNHLY and CDR2 is FYNNEI. V was clipped by 4 bases and J by 6 bases; unmatched bases: 8. The CDR3 region is CASSGGQGFVQPQHF. DNA of the CDR3: TGTGCCAGCAGTGGAGGACAGGGTTTTGTTCAGCCCCAGCATTTT.

V and J are TRBV6-5 and TRBJ2-3, with TRBD1 matching over 7 bases. The CDR3 runs 13 residues. Germline values: CDR1 MNHEY, CDR2 SVGAGI. Trimming took 6 bases from V and 4 from J; bases not matched to a gene: 4. CDR3 in DNA: TGTGCCAGCAGCAGACAGGGACCAGATACGCAGTATTTT. Its translation is CASSRQGPDTQYF.

The chain recombines TRBV2 with TRBJ2-7, with 12 bases matching TRBD2. The CDR3 extends over 18 amino acids. The germline V gene has CDR1 SNHLY and CDR2 FYNNEI. J was trimmed by 4 bases and V by 6 bases; bases with no gene match: 16. The CDR3 region has the DNA TGTGCCAGCAGGGGCCCGGTGGTTGCTAGCGGGAGGGAGTACGAGCAGTACGTC. Translation: CASRGPVVASGREYEQYV.

The chain combines TRBV10-3 with TRBJ2-3; the match to TRBD2 covers 7 bases. This CDR3 comprises 16 residues. Germline V gene sequence: CDR1 ENHRY, CDR2 SYGVKD. The V gene end was trimmed by 3 bases and the J gene end by 2 bases; junction bases not matched to a gene: 8. CDR3 sequence reads: CAISDSNSGYTDTQYF. The CDR3 nucleotides are TGTGCCATCAGTGATTCGAATAGCGGGTACACAGATACGCAGTATTTT.

The rearrangement links TRBV12-5 to TRBJ2-5, with a tentative D call TRBD2 (6 bases). Germline CDR1 and CDR2: LGHNT and FRNRAP. V lost 1 base to trimming and J lost 5 bases, with 14 bases between them. The CDR3 runs 15 residues. In nucleotides, the CDR3 is TGTGCTAGTGGTTTGGATGGGGGGTCGGGGGAGACCCAGTACTTC. This translates into CASGLDGGSGETQYF. The full variable domain, its missing parts supplied by reference TRBV12-5 and TRBJ2-5, is DARVTQTPRHKVTEMGQEVTMRCQPILGHNTVFWYRQTMMQGLELLAYFRNRAPLDDSGMPKDRFSAEMPDATLATLKIQPSEPRDSAVYFCASGLDGGSGETQYFGPGTRLLVL.

The chain has TRBV6-6 and TRBJ1-2; D is undetermined. Germline V gene lookup returns CDR1 MNHNY and CDR2 SVGAGI (reference sequence). The CDR3 runs to 14 residues. V lost 5 bases and J 4 bases, leaving 14 bases between the germline ends. CDR3 DNA sequence: TGTGCCAGCAGTCCAGGCCCCTCCGTCTATGGCTACACCTTC. Encoded protein: CASSPGPSVYGYTF.

As concerns this clone: Compared with germline, one end of the junction differs, possibly owing to a read error. This chain joins TRBV7-2 and TRBJ2-5, with D possibly TRBD2 on 5 matching bases. The germline gives CDR1 SGHTA, CDR2 FQGNSA. This CDR3 contains 15 residues. CDR3 bases: TGTGCCAGCAGGTTAGGCCCGGGGTACCAAGAGACCCAGTACTTC. Residues: CASRLGPGYQETQYF.

The chain is built from TRBV27 and TRBJ2-7; TRBD2 aligns across 7 bases. Germline assignment: CDR1 MNHEY and CDR2 SMNVEV (reference sequence). The CDR3 extends over 18 amino acids. With 3 bases clipped from V and 3 bases from J, the junction kept 17 bases outside the gene matches. The CDR3 loop reads CASSFPTGWGGTSYEQYV. The CDR3 DNA sequence: TGTGCCAGCAGTTTCCCCACCGGTTGGGGGGGTACGAGCTACGAGCAGTACGTC.

Only one count was recorded for this clone. The chain joins TRBV9 to TRBJ1-4, with D possibly matching TRBD1 (5 bases). The V gene lost 2 bases and the J gene lost 4 bases, with 18 bases spanning the gap. The CDR3 extends over 17 amino acids. The germline CDR1 and CDR2 sequences are SGDLS and YYNGEE. The chain's CDR3 is CASSVGGVNQYNEKLFF. CDR3 coding DNA: TGTGCCAGCAGCGTCGGGGGGGTCAACCAGTATAATGAAAAACTGTTTTTT.

As for this clone: This sample also contains other DNA sequences that code for the same CDR3. V is TRBV6-5 and J is TRBJ1-6; D unresolved. The CDR3 is 16 amino acids. Deletions cut 2 bases from V and 0 bases from J, with 8 bases between. The germline V gene encodes CDR1 MNHEY and CDR2 SVGAGI. The CDR3: CASSYLGSSYNSPLHF. The CDR3 DNA reads TGTGCCAGCAGTTACCTAGGGAGCTCCTATAATTCACCCCTCCACTTT.

V gene TRBV18 combines with J gene TRBJ1-1; 8 bases map to TRBD1. V shed 5 bases and J 7 bases; nucleotides not matched to a gene: 6. CDR1 is KGHSH, CDR2 LQKENI, per germline. This CDR3 contains 13 residues. CDR3 in DNA: TGTGCCAGCTCAGCACAGGGGGAGCTTGAAGCTTTCTTT. Its protein is CASSAQGELEAFF.

The V and J genes are TRBV28 and TRBJ2-3; 15 nucleotides line up with TRBD2. Trimming at V came to 5 bases and at J to 0 bases, leaving 12 bases not matched to a gene. From germline, CDR1 is MDHEN and CDR2 SYDVKM. The CDR3 is 20 amino acids. The CDR3 DNA reads TGTGCCAGCAGTCCCCAGGGACTAGCGGGAGGCTTCGATAGCACAGATACGCAGTATTTT. It translates to CASSPQGLAGGFDSTDTQYF.

This clone was detected only once. The chain recombines TRBV2 with TRBJ1-2; no definite D call. CDR1 and CDR2 (germline): SNHLY, FYNNEI. V lost 1 base to trimming and J lost 4 bases, with 7 bases between them. This CDR3 spans 13 amino acids. CDR3 DNA: TGTGCCAGCAGTGAAGAGCGGGCCTATGGCTACACCTTC. It is translated as CASSEERAYGYTF.

This chain connects TRBV7-9 to TRBJ1-1, with TRBD1 matching over 7 bases. Germline CDR1 reads SEHNR; CDR2 reads FQNEAQ (reference sequence). V trimming: 5 bases; J trimming: 8 bases; junction bases outside the gene matches: 5. This CDR3 region has 12 residues. CDR3 region: CASSPTGVEAFF. In DNA, the CDR3 is TGTGCCAGCAGCCCCACAGGGGTGGAAGCTTTCTTT.

The rearrangement uses TRBV19 and TRBJ1-4; D might be TRBD1 (5 bases). Looked up from germline, CDR1 is LNHDA and CDR2 is SQIVND (reference sequence). The CDR3 runs to 12 residues. V was trimmed by 6 bases and J by 8 bases, leaving 10 bases between them. The CDR3 reads CASSGGREKLFF. The CDR3 nucleotides read TGTGCCAGTAGCGGGGGTCGAGAAAAACTGTTTTTT.

The rearrangement links TRBV5-1 to TRBJ2-3; D ambiguous. The CDR3 consists of 12 residues. CDR1 and CDR2 from the germline V gene are SGHRS and YFSETQ. Trimming took 7 bases from V and 0 from J, leaving 6 bases between them. The CDR3 bases are TGCGCCAGCTTCGGGAGCACAGATACGCAGTATTTT. It yields the protein CASFGSTDTQYF.

CDR3 protein: CASSLVGGNTGELFF. The DNA for the CDR3 is TGTGCCAGCAGCTTGGTCGGGGGAAACACCGGGGAGCTGTTTTTT. This chain uses TRBV5-6 with TRBJ2-2, with D possibly matching TRBD2 (6 bases). Germline CDR1 and CDR2: SGHDT and YYEEEE. The CDR3 extends over 15 amino acids. With 0 bases removed from V and 2 bases from J, the gap between germline ends came to 8 bases.

V is TRBV19 and J is TRBJ2-4, with D possibly being TRBD1 (6 bases). Germline V gene lookup returns CDR1 LNHDA and CDR2 SQIVND (reference sequence). The CDR3 length is 18 residues. V was clipped by 6 bases and J by 0 bases, with 21 bases between them. As DNA, the CDR3 is TGTGCCAGTAGAGCCCTCCGGGACACCCGTATAGCCAAAAACATTCAGTACTTC. Its translation is CASRALRDTRIAKNIQYF.

The chain carries TRBV4-2 and TRBJ2-5; 7 positions agree with TRBD2. Trimming at V came to 3 bases and at J to 4 bases, leaving 2 bases not matched to a gene. The V gene's germline CDR1 is LGHNA and CDR2 YNFKEQ. This CDR3 contains 13 residues. This CDR3 is CASSQGGGETQYF. CDR3 bases: TGTGCCAGCAGCCAGGGGGGGGGAGAGACCCAGTACTTC.

The V and J genes are TRBV25-1 and TRBJ2-7; TRBD1 is a possible D gene (6 bases). Germline CDR1 reads MGHDK; CDR2 reads SYGVNS. The V end was cut by 6 bases, the J end by 6 bases, with 12 bases between. This CDR3 is 12 amino acids long. CDR3 coding DNA: TGTGCCAGCAGCCTTATGGACAGCGAGCAGTACTTC. The encoded protein is CASSLMDSEQYF.

CDR3 sequence reads: CASSIGGTSLIRETQYF. In nucleotides, the CDR3 is TGTGCCAGTAGTATAGGGGGGACTAGCCTGATTCGGGAGACCCAGTACTTC. The genes are TRBV19 and TRBJ2-5, with 9 bases fitting TRBD2. V shed 1 base and J 5 bases; nucleotides not matched to a gene: 11. CDR3 length: 17 residues. The germline CDR1 and CDR2 sequences are LNHDA and SQIVND (reference sequence).

This clone has just one count. This chain connects TRBV27 to TRBJ2-7; weak D call: TRBD1 (6 bases). Germline CDR1 is MNHEY and CDR2 is SMNVEV (reference sequence). This CDR3 is built from 13 residues. Trimming took off 6 bases at V and 2 bases at J, with 11 bases between the two ends. The CDR3 loop reads CASSPGQAYEQYF. CDR3 coding DNA: TGTGCCAGCAGCCCGGGACAAGCCTACGAGCAGTACTTC.

V is TRBV5-1 and J is TRBJ2-1; D is ambiguous. Germline V gene lookup returns CDR1 SGHRS and CDR2 YFSETQ. V lost 1 base and J lost 5, with 10 bases in between. The CDR3 is 14 amino acids. This CDR3 reads CASSLNSPDNEQFF. CDR3 bases: TGCGCCAGCAGCTTGAACTCCCCGGACAATGAGCAGTTCTTC.

The genes are TRBV7-8 and TRBJ1-3, with D maybe TRBD1 (5 bases). The CDR3 sequence is 13 residues long. Germline CDR1 and CDR2: SGHVS and FQNEAQ. V gave up 5 bases and J gave up 9 bases, with 14 bases separating them. The DNA of the CDR3 is TGTGCCAGCAGCCGGACATCGGGGGGCACCATATATTTT. Translated, it gives CASSRTSGGTIYF.

CDR3 bases: TGCAGCGTTGAACATCGGGGTGTGGACTATGGCTACACCTTC. As protein: CSVEHRGVDYGYTF. The genes are TRBV29-1 and TRBJ1-2; D remains unclear. There are 14 residues in the CDR3. Germline CDR1 reads SQVTM; CDR2 reads ANQGSEA. The germline V and J ends were trimmed by 2 bases and 3 bases, with 13 bases remaining between them.

This sequence joins TRBV6-5 and TRBJ2-1; TRBD2 aligns across 11 bases. The CDR3 extends over 16 amino acids. The germline V gene encodes CDR1 MNHEY and CDR2 SVGAGI. Trimming removed 2 bases from V and 7 bases from J; junction bases left unmatched: 7. In DNA, the CDR3 is TGTGCCAGCAGTTACGGGGTAGCGGGAGGGCGGAATGAGCAGTTCTTC. Translating it yields CASSYGVAGGRNEQFF.

This chain connects TRBV3-1 (or the pseudogene TRBV3-2) to TRBJ2-7, with D tentatively TRBD1 (7 bases). This CDR3 has 14 residues. V gave up 6 bases and J gave up 3 bases, with 15 bases separating them. CDR1 and CDR2 from the germline V gene are LGHDT and YNNKEL (reference sequence). In nucleotides, the CDR3 is TGTGCCAGCAGACAAAACAGGGGAGGCTACGAGCAGTACTTC. It translates to CASRQNRGGYEQYF.

The chain carries TRBV5-6 and TRBJ2-1; D is uncertain. CDR3 length equals 12 residues. CDR1 is SGHDT, CDR2 YYEEEE, per germline. Trimming left V 3 bases short and J 8 bases short, with 9 bases between. CDR3 nucleotides: TGTGCCAGCAGCTCCTTTATTGATGAGCAGTTCTTC. Translation gives CASSSFIDEQFF.